Below, one T cell receptor (beta chain) is given with its context. Its antigen is currently unknown. Unrecorded immune exposure was likely among donors, who were nominally healthy when sampled. The PCR employed 60 Vbeta primers together with 13 Jbeta primers. The table came from immunoSEQ multiplex PCR; TCRdb's copy has only in-frame clones and leaves some out. Among some 120,000 clones listed, 75% to 90% were seen once. The data belong to a study of cytomegalovirus exposure and HLA in healthy donors. Study-wide results and caveats: An analysis done earlier found most TCR beta V segments productive about 87% or about 30% of the time. Accurate HLA-A and HLA-B prediction from TCR beta sequences was reported for most subjects.

This CDR3 has 14 amino acids. CDR1 and CDR2 from the germline V gene are SGHTA and FQGTGA. The junction had 8 bases not matched to a gene; V was cut back by 4 bases and J by 5 bases. The sequenced sample was PBMCs. The TCR was taken from a male donor in good health and CMV-seronegative. The gene calls are TRBV7-3 and TRBJ2-7, with 7 nucleotides matching TRBD2. CDR3 DNA sequence: TGTGCCAGCAGCTCCCGGGACTATCCTAACGAGCAGTACTTC. Its protein is CASSSRDYPNEQYF.